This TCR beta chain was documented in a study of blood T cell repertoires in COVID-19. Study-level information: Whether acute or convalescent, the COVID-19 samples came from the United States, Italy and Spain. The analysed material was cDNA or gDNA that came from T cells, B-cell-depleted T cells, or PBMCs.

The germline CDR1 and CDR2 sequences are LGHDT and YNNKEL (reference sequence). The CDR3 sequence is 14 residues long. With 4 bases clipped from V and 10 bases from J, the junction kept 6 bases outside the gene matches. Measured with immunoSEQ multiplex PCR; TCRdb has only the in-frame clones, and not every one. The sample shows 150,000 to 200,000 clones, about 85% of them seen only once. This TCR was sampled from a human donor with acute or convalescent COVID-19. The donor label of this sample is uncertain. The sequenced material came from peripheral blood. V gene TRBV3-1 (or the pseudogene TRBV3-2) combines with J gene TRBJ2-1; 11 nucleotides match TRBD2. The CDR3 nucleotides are TGTGCCAGCAGCCCTAGCGGGGGGAGGAGAGAGCAGTTCTTC. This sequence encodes CASSPSGGRREQFF.